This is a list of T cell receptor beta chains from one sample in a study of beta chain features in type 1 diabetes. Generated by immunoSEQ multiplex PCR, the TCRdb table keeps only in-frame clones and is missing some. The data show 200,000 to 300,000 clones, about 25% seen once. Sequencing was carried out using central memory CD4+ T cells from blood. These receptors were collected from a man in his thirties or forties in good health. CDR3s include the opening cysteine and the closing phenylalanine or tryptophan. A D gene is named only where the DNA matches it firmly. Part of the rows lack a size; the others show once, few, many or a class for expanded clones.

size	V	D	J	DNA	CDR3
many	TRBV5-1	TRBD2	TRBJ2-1	TGCGCCAGCAGCCCCTTGACTAGCGGGAGCCCCAATGAGCAGTTCTTC	CASSPLTSGSPNEQFF
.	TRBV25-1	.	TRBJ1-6	TGTGCCACCTCCGGGCCGAAAAATTCACCCCTCCACTTT	CATSGPKNSPLHF
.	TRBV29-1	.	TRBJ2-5	TGCAGCGTTGAAGAGAGTTCGGAGACCCAGTACTTC	CSVEESSETQYF
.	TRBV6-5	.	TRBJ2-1	TGTGCCAGCAGCCCCGTGGCGAGCTCCTACAATGAGCAGTTCTTC	CASSPVASSYNEQFF
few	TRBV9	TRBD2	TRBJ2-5	TGTGCCAGCAGCGTAGCGGGAGGGCAAGCAGAGACCCAGTACTTC	CASSVAGGQAETQYF
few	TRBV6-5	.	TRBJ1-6	TGTGCCAGCAGTTACCGGGGGCAGGGGAGTTCACCCCTCCACTTT	CASSYRGQGSSPLHF
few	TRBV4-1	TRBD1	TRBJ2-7	TGCGCCAGCAGCCCGGGACAGACAGCCTACGAGCAGTACTTC	CASSPGQTAYEQYF
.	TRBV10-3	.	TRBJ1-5	TGTGCCATCAGTGAGTCGGGTGGGATCGTTCAGCCCCAGCATTTT	CAISESGGIVQPQHF
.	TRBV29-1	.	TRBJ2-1	TGCAGCGTTGATTGGCCGTACAATGAGCAGTTCTTC	CSVDWPYNEQFF
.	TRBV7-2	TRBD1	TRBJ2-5	TGTGCCAGCAGCCAAGCCGGGACAGGGCAGGAGACCCAGTACTTC	CASSQAGTGQETQYF
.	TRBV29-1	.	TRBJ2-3	TGCAGCGTAGGTGGGGATACAGATACGCAGTATTTT	CSVGGDTDTQYF
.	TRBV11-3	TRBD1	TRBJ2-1	TGTGCCAGCAGCTTAGGTGGGACAGGAAGTGATGAGCAGTTCTTC	CASSLGGTGSDEQFF
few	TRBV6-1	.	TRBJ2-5	TGTGCCAGCAGTGAATACATTCAAGAGACCCAGTACTTC	CASSEYIQETQYF